What follows are 20 T cell receptor beta chains derived from one specimen sequenced in a study of blood T cells in healthy people across ages. Primed by a sample-barcoded 5' primer and a J-beta primer mix, a second PCR proceeded for about 7 to 11 cycles. TCRdb itself ran the 5' RACE reads through MiXCR, one entry per CDR3 protein. The table shows approximately 780,000 distinct CDR3 sequences, with roughly 26% occurring only once. These data were also reused for a study on T cells of mothers and their children.

The source material was blood. The receptors here all came from a boy between 5 and 17 years old in good health.

This clonotype was seen more than once but under ten times. Compared with germline, one end of the junction differs, possibly owing to a read error. This chain uses TRBV4-1 with TRBJ2-7, with 9 bases lining up with TRBD1. Germline loops: CDR1 MGHRA, CDR2 YSYEKL. The CDR3 runs 15 residues. This CDR3 is CASSKERQGVSEQYF. The CDR3 DNA sequence: TGCGCCAGCAGCAAAGAGCGACAGGGGGTGAGCGAGCAGTACTTC.

This clonotype was seen a few times. The chain employs TRBV20-1 and TRBJ1-3; D remains unclear. The CDR3 has 16 amino acids. Germline CDR1 and CDR2: DFQATT and SNEGSKA (reference sequence). V lost 4 bases to trimming and J lost 0 bases, with 16 bases between them. The CDR3 DNA is TGCAGTGCTAATCGCCAGGCAAGGGACTCTGGAAACACCATATATTTT. Its protein product is CSANRQARDSGNTIYF.

This clonotype was observed a handful of times. CDR3 region: CASSLVLAGTYQETQYF. CDR3 bases: TGTGCCAGCAGCTTAGTCTTAGCGGGGACGTACCAAGAGACCCAGTACTTC. This rearrangement joins TRBV7-6 to TRBJ2-5, with 8 positions matching TRBD2. The V and J ends lost 1 base and 0 bases, in that order; junction bases with no gene match: 7. This CDR3 contains 17 residues. The germline V gene has CDR1 SGHVS and CDR2 FNYEAQ.

The chain is built from TRBV6-1 and TRBJ2-5; D is perhaps TRBD2 (5 bases). The J call may not be correct, given that the DNA end is closer to TRBJ2-1. The CDR3 runs 13 residues. Germline CDR1 is MNHNS and CDR2 is SASEGT. In nucleotides, the CDR3 is TGTGCCAGCGCGACCGAGGGTTTGATTGAGCAGTTCTTC. Its protein is CASATEGLIEQFF.

This clonotype has at least ten counts. The chain couples TRBV11-2 to TRBJ2-4; 8 nucleotides align to TRBD2. Germline lookup yields CDR1 SGHAT and CDR2 FQNNGV. This CDR3 contains 17 residues. After removal of 5 bases from V and 0 bases from J, the junction contained 9 bases not matched to a gene. Here the CDR3 DNA reads TGTGCCAGCAGCCCGAGGGTTAGCGGGGTAGCCAAAAACATTCAGTACTTC. Its protein product is CASSPRVSGVAKNIQYF.

The V and J genes are TRBV6-6 and TRBJ2-1, with 8 bases identical to TRBD1. Matching the DNA end better, TRBJ2-7 makes the J call doubtful. Germline V CDR1 and CDR2: MNHNY, SVGAGI (reference sequence). This CDR3 is built from 15 residues. The CDR3 sequence is CASSSPGQASYEQYF. As DNA, the CDR3 is TGTGCCAGCAGTTCGCCGGGACAGGCCTCCTACGAGCAGTACTTC.

The chain carries TRBV6-5 and TRBJ1-1; D is unclear. CDR1 and CDR2 from the germline V gene are MNHEY and SVGAGI. The CDR3 covers 14 residues. Between the trimmed V and J ends, which lost 2 bases and 3 bases, there was a span of 10 bases. The CDR3 reads CASSYGVSYTEAFF. The CDR3 DNA reads TGTGCCAGCAGTTACGGGGTTTCGTACACTGAAGCTTTCTTT.

This clonotype was observed at least ten times. Compared with germline, one end of the junction differs, possibly owing to a read error. The chain recombines TRBV7-9 with TRBJ1-1; 7 positions agree with TRBD1. The CDR3 consists of 14 residues. Germline lookup yields CDR1 SEHNR and CDR2 FQNEAQ (reference sequence). CDR3 region: CASSPQGVNTEAFF. The CDR3 DNA is TGTGCTAGCAGCCCCCAGGGGGTGAACACTGAAGCTTTCTTT.

This clonotype was seen a handful of times. This rearrangement joins TRBV5-1 to TRBJ1-4; perhaps TRBD1 as D (5 bases). The CDR3 is 16 amino acids. V lost 4 bases, J lost 0 bases, and 13 bases lay in between. Germline V CDR1 and CDR2: SGHRS, YFSETQ. The CDR3 DNA reads TGCGCCAGCAGCCCTGGGACCGTTGCAACTAATGAAAAACTGTTTTTT. Amino acids: CASSPGTVATNEKLFF.

This clonotype was observed a handful of times. The V gene is TRBV7-2, the J gene TRBJ2-3, with D unresolved. This CDR3 has 15 amino acids. Germline V gene lookup returns CDR1 SGHTA and CDR2 FQGNSA. V was trimmed by 5 bases and J by 4 bases, leaving 16 bases between them. CDR3 in amino acids: CASSQLAPAADTQYF. DNA of the CDR3: TGTGCCAGCAGCCAACTGGCTCCTGCAGCAGATACGCAGTATTTT.

This clonotype was seen a handful of times. This chain links TRBV5-1 with TRBJ1-2; D ambiguous. Germline V gene lookup returns CDR1 SGHRS and CDR2 YFSETQ. The CDR3 runs to 12 residues. Trimming took off 3 bases at V and 7 bases at J, with 10 bases between the two ends. The CDR3 nucleotides read TGCGCCAGCAGCTCTGGGCTAGGTGGCTACACCTTC. This translates into CASSSGLGGYTF.

The sample holds a few counts of this clonotype. This chain connects TRBV9 to TRBJ2-5, with 12 positions matching TRBD2. CDR3 size: 16 residues. CDR1 is SGDLS and CDR2 is YYNGEE in the germline V gene. V trimming: 4 bases; J trimming: 4 bases; junction bases outside the gene matches: 8. CDR3 nucleotides: TGTGCCAGCAGCAAAACTCTAGCGGGGGGGCGAGAGACCCAGTACTTC. Translating it yields CASSKTLAGGRETQYF.

This clonotype came up a few times. The rearrangement joins TRBV2 to TRBJ2-2, with TRBD2 identical over 10 bases. Trimming cost V 1 base and J 1 base; bases outside gene matches: 3. Germline V gene data show CDR1 as SNHLY and CDR2 as FYNNEI. This CDR3 region has 17 residues. CDR3 loop: CASSEVRTSGNTGELFF. CDR3 nucleotide sequence: TGTGCCAGCAGTGAAGTGCGGACTAGCGGGAACACCGGGGAGCTGTTTTTT.

This clonotype was found a few times. V is TRBV4-1 and J is TRBJ1-4; D gene unclear. This CDR3 has 13 amino acids. Trimming removed 2 bases from V and 11 bases from J, with 12 bases in between. Germline CDR1 reads MGHRA; CDR2 reads YSYEKL. The CDR3 is CASSQFRREKLFF. DNA of the CDR3: TGCGCCAGCAGCCAATTTCGAAGGGAGAAACTGTTTTTT.

The V gene is TRBV5-1, the J gene TRBJ2-7; 8 bases fit TRBD1. After removal of 4 bases from V and 4 bases from J, the junction contained 13 bases not matched to a gene. There are 16 residues in the CDR3. CDR1 and CDR2 from the germline V gene are SGHRS and YFSETQ. This CDR3 is CASSPTLDRAQYEQYF. The CDR3 DNA is TGCGCCAGCAGCCCTACCCTGGACAGGGCCCAATACGAGCAGTACTTC.

The J gene is TRBJ2-3, the V gene TRBV4-1, with D hard to call. The CDR3 is made up of 16 amino acids. Per germline, CDR1 MGHRA and CDR2 YSYEKL. The germline V and J ends were trimmed by 1 base and 5 bases, with 16 bases remaining between them. The CDR3 DNA is TGCGCCAGCAGCCAAGTTGTCAGCGTGGTAGAAGATACGCAGTATTTT. Its protein is CASSQVVSVVEDTQYF.

The V and J genes are TRBV10-3 and TRBJ1-2; possible D gene TRBD1, 6 bases. The CDR3 sequence is 14 residues long. CDR1 and CDR2 from the germline V gene are ENHRY and SYGVKD. Between the trimmed V and J ends, which lost 10 bases and 4 bases, there was a span of 19 bases. In nucleotides, the CDR3 is TGTGCCACCCGCGGTGCACAGGGAACCTATGGCTACACCTTC. Protein product: CATRGAQGTYGYTF.

V and J are TRBV7-3 and TRBJ2-5, with 7 positions matching TRBD1. The CDR3 sequence is 14 residues long. With V trimmed by 5 bases and J by 1 base, 4 bases remained unmatched. The V gene's germline CDR1 is SGHTA and CDR2 FQGTGA. This CDR3 is CASSIDRAQETQYF. The CDR3 DNA follows: TGTGCCAGCAGCATTGACAGGGCCCAAGAGACCCAGTACTTC.

This clonotype was recorded many times. The V gene is TRBV10-3, the J gene TRBJ1-2, with a weak D call TRBD1 (5 bases). There are 16 residues in the CDR3. Trimming left V 0 bases short and J 3 bases short, with 14 bases between. CDR1 and CDR2 (germline): ENHRY, SYGVKD. The CDR3 region is CAISESGILGDYGYTF. The CDR3 DNA sequence: TGTGCCATCAGTGAGTCGGGTATTTTGGGGGACTATGGCTACACCTTC.

This clonotype has a handful of counts. The chain couples TRBV11-1 to TRBJ2-5; tentative D call: TRBD1 (6 bases). Per germline, CDR1 SGHAT and CDR2 FQDESV (reference sequence). This CDR3 region has 14 residues. The germline V and J ends were trimmed by 5 bases and 4 bases, with 14 bases remaining between them. The CDR3 reads CASSAATGAETQYF. The CDR3 DNA reads TGTGCCAGCAGCGCCGCGACAGGCGCAGAGACCCAGTACTTC.